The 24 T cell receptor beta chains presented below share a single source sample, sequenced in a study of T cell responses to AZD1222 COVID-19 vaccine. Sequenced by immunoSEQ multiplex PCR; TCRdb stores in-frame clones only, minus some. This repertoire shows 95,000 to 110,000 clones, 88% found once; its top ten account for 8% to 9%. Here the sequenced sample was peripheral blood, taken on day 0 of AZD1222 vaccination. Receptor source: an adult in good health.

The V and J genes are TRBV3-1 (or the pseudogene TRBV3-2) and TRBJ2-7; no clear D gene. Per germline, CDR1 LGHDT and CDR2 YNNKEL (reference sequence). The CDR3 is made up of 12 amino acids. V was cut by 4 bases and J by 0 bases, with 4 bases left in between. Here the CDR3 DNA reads TGTGCCAGCAGCCCCCACTCCTACGAGCAGTACTTC. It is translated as CASSPHSYEQYF.

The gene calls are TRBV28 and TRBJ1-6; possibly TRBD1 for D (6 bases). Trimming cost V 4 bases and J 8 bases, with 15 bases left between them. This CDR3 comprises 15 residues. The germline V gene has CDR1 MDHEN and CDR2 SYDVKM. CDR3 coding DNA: TGTGCCAGCAGTTCCTCAGGGGATCAGGATTCACCCCTCCACTTT. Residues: CASSSSGDQDSPLHF. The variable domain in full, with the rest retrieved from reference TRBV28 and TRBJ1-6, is DVKVTQSSRYLVKRTGEKVFLECVQDMDHENMFWYRQDPGLGLRLIYFSYDVKMKEKGDIPEGYSVSREKKERFSLILESASTNQTSMYLCASSSSGDQDSPLHFGNGTRLTVT.

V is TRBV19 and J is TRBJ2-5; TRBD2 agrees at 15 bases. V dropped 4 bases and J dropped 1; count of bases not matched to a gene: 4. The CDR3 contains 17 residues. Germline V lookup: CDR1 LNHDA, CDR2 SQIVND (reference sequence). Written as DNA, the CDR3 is TGTGCCAGTAGTAGACGGACTAGCGGGAGGGGCCAAGAGACCCAGTACTTC. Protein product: CASSRRTSGRGQETQYF.

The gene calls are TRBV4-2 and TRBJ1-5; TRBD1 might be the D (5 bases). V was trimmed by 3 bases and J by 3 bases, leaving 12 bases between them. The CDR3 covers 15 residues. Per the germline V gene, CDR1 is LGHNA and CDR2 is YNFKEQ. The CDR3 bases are TGTGCCAGCAGCCAGGACGGGGGGATCAATCAGCCCCAGCATTTT. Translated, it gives CASSQDGGINQPQHF.

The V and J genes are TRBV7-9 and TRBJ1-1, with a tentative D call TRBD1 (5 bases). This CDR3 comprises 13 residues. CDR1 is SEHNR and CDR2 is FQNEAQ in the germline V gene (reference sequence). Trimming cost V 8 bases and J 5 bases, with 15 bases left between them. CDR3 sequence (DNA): TGTGCCAGCCTCTTAGGGGAGAGGACTGAAGCTTTCTTT. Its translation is CASLLGERTEAFF.

The CDR3 coding sequence is TGTGCCAGTAACTTTGCAACCCCGGCCGTTAGCAATCAGCCCCAGCATTTT. Protein product: CASNFATPAVSNQPQHF. The chain has TRBV19 and TRBJ1-5; no firm D call. Deletions cut 7 bases from V and 0 bases from J, with 19 bases between. Germline V lookup: CDR1 LNHDA, CDR2 SQIVND (reference sequence). This CDR3 contains 17 residues.

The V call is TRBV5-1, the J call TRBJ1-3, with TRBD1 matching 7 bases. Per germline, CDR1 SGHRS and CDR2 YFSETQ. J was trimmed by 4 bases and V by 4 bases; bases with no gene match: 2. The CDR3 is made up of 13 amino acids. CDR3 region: CASSVTGGNTIYF. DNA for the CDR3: TGCGCCAGCAGCGTGACAGGGGGAAACACCATATATTTT.

The CDR3 spells CASSRQTVVGEQYF. The CDR3, as DNA: TGTGCCAGCAGCCGACAGACCGTGGTTGGCGAGCAGTACTTC. The chain carries TRBV11-1 and TRBJ2-7, with D perhaps TRBD1 (5 bases). V shed 5 bases and J shed 6 bases, with 17 bases lying between them. CDR3 length equals 14 residues. Germline CDR1 reads SGHAT; CDR2 reads FQDESV (reference sequence).

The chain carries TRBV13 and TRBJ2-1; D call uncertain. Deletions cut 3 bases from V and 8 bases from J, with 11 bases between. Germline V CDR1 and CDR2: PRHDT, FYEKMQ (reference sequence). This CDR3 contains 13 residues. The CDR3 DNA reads TGTGCCAGCAGCTTCTTGGGCGACCATGAGCAGTTCTTC. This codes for CASSFLGDHEQFF.

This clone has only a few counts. The CDR3 reads CASSLRDYPSTDTQYF. In DNA, the CDR3 is TGTGCCAGCAGCTTACGGGACTACCCCTCCACAGATACGCAGTATTTT. The chain is built from TRBV7-8 and TRBJ2-3; the match to TRBD2 covers 7 bases. With 2 bases clipped from V and 2 bases from J, the junction kept 7 bases outside the gene matches. The CDR3 has 16 amino acids. The germline V gene encodes CDR1 SGHVS and CDR2 FQNEAQ. Complete variable domain (other parts from reference TRBV7-8 and TRBJ2-3): GAGVSQSPRYKVAKRGQDVALRCDPISGHVSLFWYQQALGQGPEFLTYFQNEAQLDKSGLPSDRFFAERPEGSVSTLKIQRTQQEDSAVYLCASSLRDYPSTDTQYFGPGTRLTVL.

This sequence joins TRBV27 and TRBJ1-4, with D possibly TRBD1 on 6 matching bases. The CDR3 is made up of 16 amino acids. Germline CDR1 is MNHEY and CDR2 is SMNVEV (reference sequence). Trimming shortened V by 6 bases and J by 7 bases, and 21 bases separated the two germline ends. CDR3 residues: CASRLHSQGRGEKLFF. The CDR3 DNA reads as TGTGCCAGCAGGTTGCACTCACAGGGTAGGGGTGAAAAACTGTTTTTT.

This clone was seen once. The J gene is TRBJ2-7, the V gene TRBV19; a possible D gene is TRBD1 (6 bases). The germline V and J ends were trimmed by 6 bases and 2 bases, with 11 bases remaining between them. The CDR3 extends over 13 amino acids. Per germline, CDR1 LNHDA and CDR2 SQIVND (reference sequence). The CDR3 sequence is CASRKQGTYEQYF. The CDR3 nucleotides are TGTGCCAGTAGGAAACAGGGAACCTACGAGCAGTACTTC.

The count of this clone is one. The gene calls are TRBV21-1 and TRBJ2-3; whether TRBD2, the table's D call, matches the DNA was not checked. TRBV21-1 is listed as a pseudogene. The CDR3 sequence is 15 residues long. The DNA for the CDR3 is TGTGCCAGCAGCAAAGCACGGGAGGGGGAAGATACGCAGTATTTT. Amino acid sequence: CASSKAREGEDTQYF.

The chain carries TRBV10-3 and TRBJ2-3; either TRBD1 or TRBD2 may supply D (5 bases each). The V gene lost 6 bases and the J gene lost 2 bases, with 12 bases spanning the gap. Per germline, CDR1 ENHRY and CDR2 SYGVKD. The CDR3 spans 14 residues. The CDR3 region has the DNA TGTGCCATCAGCGGATGGGACCCCACAGATACGCAGTATTTT. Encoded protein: CAISGWDPTDTQYF.

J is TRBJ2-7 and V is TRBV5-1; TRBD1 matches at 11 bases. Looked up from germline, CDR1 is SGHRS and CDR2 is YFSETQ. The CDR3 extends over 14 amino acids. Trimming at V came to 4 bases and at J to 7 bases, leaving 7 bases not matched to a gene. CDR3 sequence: CASSLGQGAREQYF. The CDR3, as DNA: TGCGCCAGCAGCCTCGGACAGGGGGCGCGGGAGCAGTACTTC.

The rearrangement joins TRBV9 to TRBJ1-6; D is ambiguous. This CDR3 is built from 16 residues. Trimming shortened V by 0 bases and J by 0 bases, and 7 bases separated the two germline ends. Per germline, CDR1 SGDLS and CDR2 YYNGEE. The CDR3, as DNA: TGTGCCAGCAGCGTAGAGGCTAGCTCCTATAATTCACCCCTCCACTTT. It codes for CASSVEASSYNSPLHF.

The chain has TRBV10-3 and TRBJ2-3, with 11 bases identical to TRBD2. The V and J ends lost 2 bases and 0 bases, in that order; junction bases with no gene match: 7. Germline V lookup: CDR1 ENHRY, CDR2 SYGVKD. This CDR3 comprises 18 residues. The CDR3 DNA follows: TGTGCCATCAGTGAGACCCAACTAGCGGGGGTAAGCACAGATACGCAGTATTTT. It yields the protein CAISETQLAGVSTDTQYF.

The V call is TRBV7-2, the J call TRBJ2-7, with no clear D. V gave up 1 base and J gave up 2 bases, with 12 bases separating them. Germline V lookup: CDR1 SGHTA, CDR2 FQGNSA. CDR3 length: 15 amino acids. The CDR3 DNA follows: TGTGCCAGCAGCTTAGGTCCGGTACCTACCTACGAGCAGTACTTC. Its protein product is CASSLGPVPTYEQYF.

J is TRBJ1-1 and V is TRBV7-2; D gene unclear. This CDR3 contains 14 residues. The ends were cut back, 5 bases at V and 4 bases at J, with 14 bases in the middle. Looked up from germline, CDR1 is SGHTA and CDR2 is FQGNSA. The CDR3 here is CASSQMASSTEAFF. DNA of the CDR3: TGTGCCAGCAGCCAAATGGCGTCCAGCACTGAAGCTTTCTTT.

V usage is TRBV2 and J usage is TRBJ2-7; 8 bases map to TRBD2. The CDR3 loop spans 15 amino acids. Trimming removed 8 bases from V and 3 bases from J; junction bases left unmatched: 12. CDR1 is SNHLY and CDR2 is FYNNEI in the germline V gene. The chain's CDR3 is CASGTRGAGVYEQYF. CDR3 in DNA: TGTGCCAGCGGTACGAGGGGAGCGGGAGTCTACGAGCAGTACTTC.

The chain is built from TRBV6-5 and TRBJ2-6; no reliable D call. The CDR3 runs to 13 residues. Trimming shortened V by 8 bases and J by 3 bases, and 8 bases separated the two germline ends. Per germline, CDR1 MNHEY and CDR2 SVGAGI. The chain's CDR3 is CASLVSGANVLTF. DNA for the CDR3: TGTGCCAGCTTGGTTAGTGGGGCCAACGTCCTGACTTTC.

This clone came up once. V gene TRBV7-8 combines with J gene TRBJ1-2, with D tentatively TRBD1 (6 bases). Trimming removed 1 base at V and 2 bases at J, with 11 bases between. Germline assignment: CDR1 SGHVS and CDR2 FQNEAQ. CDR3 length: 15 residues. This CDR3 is CASSLDQGRNYGYTF. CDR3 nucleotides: TGTGCCAGCAGCTTAGACCAGGGGAGGAACTATGGCTACACCTTC.

This chain's CDR3 is CASSLRGSSGNTIYF. For the CDR3, the DNA is TGTGCCAGCAGTTTACGGGGGAGTTCCGGAAACACCATATATTTT. The V and J genes are TRBV27 and TRBJ1-3; tentative D call: TRBD1 (5 bases). V dropped 2 bases and J dropped 4 bases, with 12 bases sitting between them. The CDR3 runs 15 residues. Per the germline V gene, CDR1 is MNHEY and CDR2 is SMNVEV (reference sequence).

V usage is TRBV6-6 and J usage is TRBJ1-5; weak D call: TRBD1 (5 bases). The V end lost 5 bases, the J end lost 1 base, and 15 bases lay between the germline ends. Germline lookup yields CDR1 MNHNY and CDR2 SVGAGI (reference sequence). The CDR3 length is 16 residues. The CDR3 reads CASSASRGTSNQPQHF. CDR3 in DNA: TGTGCCAGCAGTGCGTCGCGGGGGACGAGCAATCAGCCCCAGCATTTT.